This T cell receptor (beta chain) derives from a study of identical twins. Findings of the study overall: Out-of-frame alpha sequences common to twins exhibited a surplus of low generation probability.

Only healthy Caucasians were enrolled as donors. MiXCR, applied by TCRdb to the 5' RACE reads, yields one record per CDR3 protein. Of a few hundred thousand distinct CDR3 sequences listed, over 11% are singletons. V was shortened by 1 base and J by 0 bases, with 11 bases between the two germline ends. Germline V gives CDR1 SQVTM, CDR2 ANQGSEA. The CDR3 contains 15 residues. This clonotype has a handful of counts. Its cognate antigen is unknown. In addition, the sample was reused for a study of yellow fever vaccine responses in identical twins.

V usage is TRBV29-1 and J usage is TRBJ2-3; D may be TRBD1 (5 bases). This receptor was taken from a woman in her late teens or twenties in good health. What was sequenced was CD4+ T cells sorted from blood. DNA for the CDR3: TGCAGCGTTGAAGTGGGGCGGCGTAGCACAGATACGCAGTATTTT. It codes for CSVEVGRRSTDTQYF.